This T cell receptor (beta chain) was captured in a study of technical replicates of blood from several donors. The length of the CDR3 is 13 residues. Per the germline V gene, CDR1 is MGHRA and CDR2 is YSYEKL. Trimming took 2 bases from V and 3 from J, leaving 5 bases between them. The method was immunoSEQ multiplex PCR; TCRdb's version includes in-frame clones alone and lacks a portion of them. The data contain 60,000 to 80,000 clones, about nine tenths of them seen just once; the ten biggest clones take up roughly 4.7%. The J gene is TRBJ1-3, the V gene TRBV4-1; no clear D. This clonotype originated in a human donor in good health. Some clones in this sample may be carry-over from other donors' samples. Sample: PBMCs. In DNA form, the CDR3 reads TGCGCCAGCAGCCAACTACGTGGAAACACCATATATTTT. It codes for CASSQLRGNTIYF.